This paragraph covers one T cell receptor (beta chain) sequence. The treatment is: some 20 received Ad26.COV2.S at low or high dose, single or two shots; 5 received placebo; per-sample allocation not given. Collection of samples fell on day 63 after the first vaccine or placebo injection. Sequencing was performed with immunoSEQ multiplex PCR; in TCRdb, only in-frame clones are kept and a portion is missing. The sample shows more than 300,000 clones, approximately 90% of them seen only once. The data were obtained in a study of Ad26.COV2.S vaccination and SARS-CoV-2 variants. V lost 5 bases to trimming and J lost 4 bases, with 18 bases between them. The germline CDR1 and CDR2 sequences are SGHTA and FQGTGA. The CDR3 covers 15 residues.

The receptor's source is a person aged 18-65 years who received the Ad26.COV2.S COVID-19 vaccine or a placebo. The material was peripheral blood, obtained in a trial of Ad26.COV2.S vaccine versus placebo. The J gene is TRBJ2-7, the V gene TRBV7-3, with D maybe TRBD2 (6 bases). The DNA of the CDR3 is TGTGCCAGCAGCCCTGTCTACGGGAGCGGGTACGAGCAGTACTTC. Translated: CASSPVYGSGYEQYF.